This T cell receptor beta chain originates from a study of spatial heterogeneity in lung cancer. Germline V lookup: CDR1 GTSNPN, CDR2 SVGIG (reference sequence). The CDR3 spans 14 residues. With 4 bases clipped from V and 7 bases from J, the junction kept 7 bases outside the gene matches. This clonotype appeared many times. Its matching antigen is unknown. Time point defined: sample taken at primary tumor resection. Findings and caveats of the study: Counts of expanded alpha and beta TCRs within tumors tracked the tumor nonsynonymous mutation count.

TCRdb re-analysed the 5' RACE reads in MiXCR, keeping a single row per CDR3 protein. This sample has about 18,000 distinct CDR3 sequences, with 6.5% to 8.5% found just once. Sample: lung tumor tissue, taken at surgery. This sequence originates from a male donor with early-stage non-small cell lung cancer. This chain joins TRBV30 and TRBJ1-6; 7 nucleotides align to TRBD1. DNA for the CDR3: TGTGCCTGGATTAGGGACAGTCGGAATTCACCCCTCCACTTT. Translated: CAWIRDSRNSPLHF.